Below are 9 T cell receptor beta chains sequenced from a single sample in a study of molecular identifiers for immune sequencing clone quantification. TCRdb re-called the PCR reads with MiXCR, one entry per CDR3 protein. Among hundreds of thousands of distinct CDR3 sequences listed, about a fifth were seen once. Source material: naive CD8+ T cells from blood, with Jurkat cell RNA spiked in. Subset reported: FACS-sorted CD8+CD4-CCR7+CD45RA+ naive T cells. Receptors were obtained from a human donor in good health. Some libraries in this study had Jurkat cell RNA spiked in.

This clonotype occurred a few times. The chain links TRBV13 to TRBJ2-1; no reliable D call. This CDR3 is 13 amino acids long. Germline V gene sequence: CDR1 PRHDT, CDR2 FYEKMQ (reference sequence). V lost 7 bases and J lost 4, with 11 bases in between. The CDR3 here is CASKLVSYNEQFF. In DNA, the CDR3 is TGTGCCAGCAAGCTAGTAAGTTACAATGAGCAGTTCTTC.

Regarding this clonotype: A read error is likely, as this CDR3 ends without the conserved phenylalanine or tryptophan. This chain links TRBV12-3 or TRBV12-4 with TRBJ1-1, with 9 bases fitting TRBD1. After removal of 6 bases from V and 5 bases from J, the junction contained 1 base not matched to a gene. There are 12 residues in the CDR3. CDR3 bases: TGTGCCAGCAGGGGACAGGGAACTGAAGCTTTCTCT. Residues: CASRGQGTEAFS.

CDR3 nucleotides: TGTGCCAGTAGTGTTGGTAGGTCTAGCACAGATACGCAGTATTTT. Amino acid sequence: CASSVGRSSTDTQYF. The chain recombines TRBV19 with TRBJ2-3; no definite D call. V lost 5 bases and J lost 0, with 12 bases in between. The CDR3 spans 15 residues. Germline V lookup: CDR1 LNHDA, CDR2 SQIVND (reference sequence).

This clonotype has at least ten counts. The chain joins TRBV27 to TRBJ2-7; D perhaps matches TRBD2 (5 bases). There are 14 residues in the CDR3. The germline gives CDR1 MNHEY, CDR2 SMNVEV (reference sequence). The V end was cut by 5 bases, the J end by 0 bases, with 11 bases between. The CDR3 DNA reads as TGTGCCAGCAGTCTTAGCGCTAGCTCCTACGAGCAGTACTTC. Translating gives CASSLSASSYEQYF.

Comment on this clonotype: A much larger clone differs from this one at a single base, so this may be a read error. The conserved closing phenylalanine or tryptophan is absent in this CDR3, likely reflecting a read error. The rearrangement joins TRBV15 to TRBJ2-7; 9 bases line up with TRBD1. This CDR3 has 15 residues. V shed 0 bases and J 3 bases; nucleotides not matched to a gene: 3. CDR1 and CDR2 (germline): LNHNV, YYDKDF (reference sequence). This CDR3 reads CATSRDRGQGYEQYS. CDR3 DNA sequence: TGTGCCACCAGCAGAGATAGGGGACAGGGCTACGAGCAGTACTCC.

This chain uses TRBV12-3 or TRBV12-4 with TRBJ2-3; D call uncertain. The CDR3 runs 17 residues. Trimming stripped 7 bases from V and 2 bases from J, with 22 bases between. The DNA for the CDR3 is TGTGCCAGCATTGGTAACGACAAGTTCGAAAACACAGATACGCAGTATTTT. Protein product: CASIGNDKFENTDTQYF.

The rearrangement uses TRBV27 and TRBJ2-7; TRBD1 agrees at 9 bases. From germline, CDR1 is MNHEY and CDR2 SMNVEV (reference sequence). V trimming: 4 bases; J trimming: 7 bases; junction bases outside the gene matches: 11. The CDR3 loop spans 15 amino acids. The CDR3 loop is CASSSYRTGVQEQYF. The CDR3 nucleotides are TGTGCCAGCAGTTCCTACCGGACAGGGGTGCAAGAGCAGTACTTC.

The genes are TRBV6-5 and TRBJ2-7, with D unresolved. CDR3 length equals 13 residues. Germline V gene lookup returns CDR1 MNHEY and CDR2 SVGAGI. V lost 0 bases and J 7 bases, leaving 10 bases between the germline ends. The CDR3 DNA follows: TGTGCCAGCAGTTACTCGTCGGGCTGGGAGCAGTACTTC. This translates into CASSYSSGWEQYF.

This clonotype showed up just a few times. A much larger clonotype is one base distant, so this may be a read error. The chain employs TRBV28 and TRBJ2-5, with TRBD2 matching 11 bases. Germline loops: CDR1 MDHEN, CDR2 SYDVKM. The CDR3 is made up of 13 amino acids. V gave up 8 bases and J gave up 7 bases; unmatched junction bases: 6. The CDR3 spells CASLSSGRGTQYF. The DNA of the CDR3 is TGTGCCAGCCTGAGTAGCGGGAGGGGGACCCAGTACTTC.